The 20 T cell receptor beta chains below were found in one sample sequenced in a study of human T cells and chemical hapten exposure. MiXCR was run by TCRdb on the RACE reads, yielding one entry per CDR3 protein. The sample includes approximately 340,000 distinct CDR3 sequences, roughly 6.9% seen only once; the top ten take 7.5% to 8.5%. The time point denotes: patch test 1, 2 weeks after DPC sensitization. Treatment in this sample: therapeutic diphenylcyclopropenone sensitization with weekly scalp DPC. The source material was whole blood, sampled in connection with sensitization to the hapten diphenylcyclopropenone (DPC). The receptor set was obtained from a woman younger than 30 with alopecia areata. Some clones in this sample may be carry-over from other donors' samples.

This clonotype was counted only a few times. The rearrangement joins TRBV10-3 to TRBJ2-2; no firm D call. Germline values: CDR1 ENHRY, CDR2 SYGVKD. Trimming took 9 bases from V and 2 from J, leaving 4 bases between them. The CDR3 loop spans 11 amino acids. The CDR3 bases are TGTGCCATGGGTAACACCGGGGAGCTGTTTTTT. Its translation is CAMGNTGELFF.

This chain joins TRBV7-3 and TRBJ1-1, with D possibly being TRBD1 (5 bases). The CDR3 has 13 amino acids. CDR1 and CDR2 (germline): SGHTA, FQGTGA. V gave up 4 bases and J gave up 6 bases, with 12 bases separating them. The CDR3: CASSSQGLAEAFF. The CDR3 DNA reads TGTGCCAGCAGCTCCCAGGGTTTGGCTGAAGCTTTCTTT.

The V and J genes are TRBV9 and TRBJ2-7; 8 bases are shared with TRBD1. The junction had 7 bases not matched to a gene; V was cut back by 0 bases and J by 5 bases. CDR3 length: 15 residues. Germline values: CDR1 SGDLS, CDR2 YYNGEE. The CDR3 reads CASSVGQGAGDEQYF. CDR3 DNA sequence: TGTGCCAGCAGCGTAGGGCAGGGGGCAGGTGACGAGCAGTACTTC.

This clonotype was seen many times. The chain recombines TRBV29-1 with TRBJ2-1; no firm D call. The CDR3 loop spans 13 amino acids. Deletions cut 8 bases from V and 3 bases from J, with 14 bases between. CDR1 SQVTM and CDR2 ANQGSEA come from the germline V gene. In DNA form, the CDR3 reads TGCAGCACCTATGGGGTTGGCTACAATGAGCAGTTCTTC. It yields the protein CSTYGVGYNEQFF.

A few counts support this clonotype. The rearrangement joins TRBV6-2 or TRBV6-3 to TRBJ1-5; TRBD1 matches 10 bases. V shed 5 bases, J shed 3 bases, and the junction held 7 bases outside the gene matches. This CDR3 is 16 amino acids long. Germline V lookup: CDR1 MNHEY, CDR2 SVGEGT. The DNA of the CDR3 is TGTGCCAGCAGTAAGGGGACAGGGGCTCTCAATCAGCCCCAGCATTTT. Residues: CASSKGTGALNQPQHF.

The CDR3 bases are TGTGCCAGCAGCCATGTCGGGGAGCACTCGGTCGCAGATACGCAGTATTTT. It translates to CASSHVGEHSVADTQYF. The V gene is TRBV7-2, the J gene TRBJ2-3, with a tentative D call TRBD2 (5 bases). Trimming took 5 bases from V and 4 from J, leaving 22 bases between them. CDR3 length: 17 amino acids. CDR1 and CDR2 (germline): SGHTA, FQGNSA.

This clonotype was picked up a small number of times. Written as DNA, the CDR3 is TGCAGTGCTAGTAACCCGGGGGCTTGGAGTTACGAGCAGTACTTC. Translation: CSASNPGAWSYEQYF. The chain uses TRBV20-1 and TRBJ2-7; either TRBD1 or TRBD2 may supply D (6 bases each). The V gene's germline CDR1 is DFQATT and CDR2 SNEGSKA (reference sequence). The CDR3 is 15 amino acids. Between the trimmed V and J ends, which lost 3 bases and 4 bases, there was a span of 19 bases.

This clonotype has a handful of counts. The rearrangement joins TRBV20-1 to TRBJ1-4; 8 positions agree with TRBD1. Unmatched junction bases numbered 7, after V lost 5 bases and J lost 8 bases. CDR3 length equals 13 residues. The germline V gene has CDR1 DFQATT and CDR2 SNEGSKA (reference sequence). DNA of the CDR3: TGCAGTGCTCCTGACAGGGGAGGAGAAAAACTGTTTTTT. This gives the protein CSAPDRGGEKLFF.

There are a few counts of this clonotype. The J gene is TRBJ1-2, the V gene TRBV13, with 12 positions matching TRBD1. J lost 4 bases, V lost 4 bases, and 10 bases had no gene match. Germline V gene sequence: CDR1 PRHDT, CDR2 FYEKMQ (reference sequence). The CDR3 loop spans 17 amino acids. DNA for the CDR3: TGTGCCAGCAGCTCACACGCCGGGACAGGGGGCAGCTATGGCTACACCTTC. Protein sequence: CASSSHAGTGGSYGYTF.

This clonotype occurred many times. The chain joins TRBV7-2 to TRBJ2-1; 10 bases are a match to TRBD2. With V trimmed by 5 bases and J by 5 bases, 6 bases remained unmatched. Looked up from germline, CDR1 is SGHTA and CDR2 is FQGNSA. This CDR3 has 15 amino acids. The CDR3 bases are TGTGCCAGCAGCCCGAGGACTAGCGGACACAATGAGCAGTTCTTC. Its protein product is CASSPRTSGHNEQFF.

A few counts support this clonotype. The chain is built from TRBV12-3 or TRBV12-4 and TRBJ1-4; no clear D gene. This CDR3 is 14 amino acids long. The ends were cut back, 3 bases at V and 8 bases at J, with 13 bases in the middle. The chain's CDR3 is CASSLNLPSEKLFF. The DNA for the CDR3 is TGTGCCAGCAGTTTGAATCTGCCCTCCGAAAAACTGTTTTTT.

This clonotype was observed many times. This chain joins TRBV11-2 and TRBJ2-1, with D hard to call. The germline V and J ends were trimmed by 1 base and 3 bases, with 4 bases remaining between them. This CDR3 has 13 amino acids. Per germline, CDR1 SGHAT and CDR2 FQNNGV. CDR3 nucleotides: TGTGCCAGCAGCTTAGCGGACTACAATGAGCAGTTCTTC. This encodes CASSLADYNEQFF.

The chain carries TRBV7-2 and TRBJ2-4, with D perhaps TRBD2 (6 bases). Germline V gives CDR1 SGHTA, CDR2 FQGNSA. The CDR3 length is 14 residues. Trimming took off 8 bases at V and 1 base at J, with 12 bases between the two ends. The CDR3 DNA reads TGTGCCAGCCAACTTCGGGGGGCCAAAAACATTCAGTACTTC. This sequence encodes CASQLRGAKNIQYF.

This clonotype came up many times. The gene calls are TRBV7-6 and TRBJ2-3; D not certain. CDR1 is SGHVS and CDR2 is FNYEAQ in the germline V gene. This CDR3 spans 15 amino acids. Trimming removed 2 bases from V and 0 bases from J, with 9 bases in between. The CDR3 bases are TGTGCCAGCAGCTTACTGGCCTATAGCACAGATACGCAGTATTTT. It yields the protein CASSLLAYSTDTQYF.

V is TRBV3-1 and J is TRBJ2-7, with D perhaps TRBD1 or TRBD2 (5 bases each). Trimming took off 4 bases at V and 5 bases at J, with 12 bases between the two ends. Germline CDR1 and CDR2: LGHDT and YNNKEL (reference sequence). The length of the CDR3 is 13 residues. CDR3 sequence (DNA): TGTGCCAGCAGCCGAGTACGGGGCCACGAGCAGTACTTC. Translation: CASSRVRGHEQYF.

The chain links TRBV14 to TRBJ2-1; TRBD2 agrees at 9 bases. In germline, CDR1 is SGHDN, CDR2 FVKESK. This CDR3 is built from 17 residues. The trim removed 4 bases at V and 3 bases at J, leaving 10 bases unmatched. Here the CDR3 reads CASSRRLGSGGYNEQFF. The CDR3 DNA is TGTGCCAGCAGCCGCCGGTTGGGTAGCGGGGGCTACAATGAGCAGTTCTTC.

This clonotype appeared many times. The rearrangement uses TRBV5-1 and TRBJ2-7, with unresolved D. Trimming took off 3 bases at V and 5 bases at J, with 27 bases between the two ends. The CDR3 has 18 amino acids. CDR1 is SGHRS, CDR2 YFSETQ, per germline. In DNA form, the CDR3 reads TGCGCCAGCAGCTATTCGAAATTAAGGGTTCTAAAAGGCGACGAGCAGTACTTC. Its translation is CASSYSKLRVLKGDEQYF.

Ten or more counts support this clonotype. This chain uses TRBV5-6 with TRBJ2-2; 8 positions agree with TRBD1. This CDR3 is built from 17 residues. V gave up 4 bases and J gave up 5 bases; unmatched junction bases: 13. Germline-derived CDR1 and CDR2 are SGHDT and YYEEEE. This CDR3 is CASSPTPGQAGTGELFF. In DNA form, the CDR3 reads TGTGCCAGCAGCCCTACCCCGGGACAGGCTGGGACCGGGGAGCTGTTTTTT.

This chain links TRBV7-2 with TRBJ2-5, with D perhaps TRBD1 (5 bases). V was clipped by 7 bases and J by 4 bases, with 13 bases between them. This CDR3 comprises 13 residues. Germline V CDR1 and CDR2: SGHTA, FQGNSA. CDR3 sequence: CASTRVYGETQYF. The CDR3 DNA reads as TGTGCCAGCACCAGGGTGTATGGAGAGACCCAGTACTTC.

The chain recombines TRBV7-8 with TRBJ1-3; D not resolved. Trimming cost V 8 bases and J 2 bases, with 10 bases left between them. This CDR3 comprises 13 residues. Germline V gene sequence: CDR1 SGHVS, CDR2 FQNEAQ. For the CDR3, the DNA is TGTGCCAGCGGTTGGGCTCCTGGAAACACCATATATTTT. Translated: CASGWAPGNTIYF.